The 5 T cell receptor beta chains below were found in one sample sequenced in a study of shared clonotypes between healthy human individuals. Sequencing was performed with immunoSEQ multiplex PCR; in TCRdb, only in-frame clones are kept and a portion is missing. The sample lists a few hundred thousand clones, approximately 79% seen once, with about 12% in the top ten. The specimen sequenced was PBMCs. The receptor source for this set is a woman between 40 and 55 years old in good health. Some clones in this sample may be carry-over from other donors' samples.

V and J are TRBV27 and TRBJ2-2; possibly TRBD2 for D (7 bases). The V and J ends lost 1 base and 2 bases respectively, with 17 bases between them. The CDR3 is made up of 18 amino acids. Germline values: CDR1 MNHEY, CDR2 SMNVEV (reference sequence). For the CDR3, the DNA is TGTGCCAGCAGTTTATGGGAGGGATGGGGGCCAAACACCGGGGAGCTGTTTTTT. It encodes CASSLWEGWGPNTGELFF.

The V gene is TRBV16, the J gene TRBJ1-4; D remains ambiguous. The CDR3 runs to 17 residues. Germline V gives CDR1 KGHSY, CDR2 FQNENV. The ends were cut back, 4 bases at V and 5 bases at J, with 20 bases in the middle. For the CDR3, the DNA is TGTGCCAGCAGCCTCGAACAGACTTTTGGAGGGAATGAAAAACTGTTTTTT. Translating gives CASSLEQTFGGNEKLFF.

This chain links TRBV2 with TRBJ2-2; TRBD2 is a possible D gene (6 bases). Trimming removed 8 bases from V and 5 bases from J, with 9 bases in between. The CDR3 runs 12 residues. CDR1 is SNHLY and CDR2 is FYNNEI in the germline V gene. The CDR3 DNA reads TGTGCCAGCGGAGGGGATACCGGGGAGCTGTTTTTT. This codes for CASGGDTGELFF.

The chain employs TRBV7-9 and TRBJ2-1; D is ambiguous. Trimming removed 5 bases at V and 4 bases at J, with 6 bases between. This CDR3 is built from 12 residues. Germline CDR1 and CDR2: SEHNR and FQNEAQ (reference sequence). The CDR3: CASSPRYNEQFF. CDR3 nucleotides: TGTGCCAGCAGCCCGCGGTACAATGAGCAGTTCTTC.

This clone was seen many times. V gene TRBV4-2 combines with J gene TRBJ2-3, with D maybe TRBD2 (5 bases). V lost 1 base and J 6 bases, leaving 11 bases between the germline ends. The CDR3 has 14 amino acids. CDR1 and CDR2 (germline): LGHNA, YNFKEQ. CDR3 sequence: CASSQGTSRDTQYF. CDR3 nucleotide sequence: TGTGCCAGCAGCCAAGGGACTTCAAGGGATACGCAGTATTTT.